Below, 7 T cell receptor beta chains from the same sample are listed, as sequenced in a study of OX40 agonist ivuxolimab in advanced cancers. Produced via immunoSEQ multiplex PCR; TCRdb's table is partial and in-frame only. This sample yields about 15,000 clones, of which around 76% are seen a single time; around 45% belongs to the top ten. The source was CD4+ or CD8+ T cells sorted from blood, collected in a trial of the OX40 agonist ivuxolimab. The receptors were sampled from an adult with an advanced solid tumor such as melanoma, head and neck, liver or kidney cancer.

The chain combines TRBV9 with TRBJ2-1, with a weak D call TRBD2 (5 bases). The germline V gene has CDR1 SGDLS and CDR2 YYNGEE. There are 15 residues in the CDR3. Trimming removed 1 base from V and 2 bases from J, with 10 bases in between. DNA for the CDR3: TGTGCCAGCAGCGTATCAGCCGGGACCTACAATGAGCAGTTCTTC. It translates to CASSVSAGTYNEQFF.

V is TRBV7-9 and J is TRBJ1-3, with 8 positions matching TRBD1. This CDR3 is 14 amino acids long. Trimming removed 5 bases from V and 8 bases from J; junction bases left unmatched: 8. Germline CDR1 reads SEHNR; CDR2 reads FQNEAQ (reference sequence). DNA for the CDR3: TGTGCCAGCAGCCCTCAGGGGGCTTGGGACACCATATATTTT. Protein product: CASSPQGAWDTIYF. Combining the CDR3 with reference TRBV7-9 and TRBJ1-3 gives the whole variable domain DTGVSQNPRHKITKRGQNVTFRCDPISEHNRLYWYRQTLGQGPEFLTYFQNEAQLEKSRLLSDRFSAERPKGSFSTLEIQRTEQGDSAMYLCASSPQGAWDTIYFGEGSWLTVV.

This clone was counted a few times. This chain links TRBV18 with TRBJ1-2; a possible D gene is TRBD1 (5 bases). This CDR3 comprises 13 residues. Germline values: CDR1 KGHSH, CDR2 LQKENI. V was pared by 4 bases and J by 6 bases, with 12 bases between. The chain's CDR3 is CASSLRKGDGYTF. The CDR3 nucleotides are TGTGCCAGCTCACTGAGGAAAGGGGATGGCTACACCTTC.

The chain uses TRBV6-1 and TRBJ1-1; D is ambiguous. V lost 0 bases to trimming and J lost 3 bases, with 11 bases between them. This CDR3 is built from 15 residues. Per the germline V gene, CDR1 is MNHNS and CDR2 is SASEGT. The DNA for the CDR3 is TGTGCCAGCAGTGAAGCGCTTCCCGGCTACACTGAAGCTTTCTTT. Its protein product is CASSEALPGYTEAFF.

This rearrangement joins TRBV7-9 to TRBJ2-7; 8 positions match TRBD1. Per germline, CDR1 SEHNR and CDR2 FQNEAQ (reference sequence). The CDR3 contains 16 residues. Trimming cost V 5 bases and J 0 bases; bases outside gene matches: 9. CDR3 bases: TGTGCCAGCAGCCCTGCCCCGGACAGGGACTCCTACGAGCAGTACTTC. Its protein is CASSPAPDRDSYEQYF.

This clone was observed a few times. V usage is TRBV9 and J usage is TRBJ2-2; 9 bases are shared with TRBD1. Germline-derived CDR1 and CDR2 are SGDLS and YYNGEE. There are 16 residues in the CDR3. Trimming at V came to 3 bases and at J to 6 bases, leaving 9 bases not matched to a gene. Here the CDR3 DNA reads TGTGCCAGCAGCGCCACCGGGACAGGGTTTTCCGGGGAGCTGTTTTTT. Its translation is CASSATGTGFSGELFF. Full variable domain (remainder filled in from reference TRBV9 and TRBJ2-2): DSGVTQTPKHLITATGQRVTLRCSPRSGDLSVYWYQQSLDQGLQFLIQYYNGEERAKGNILERFSAQQFPDLHSELNLSSLELGDSALYFCASSATGTGFSGELFFGEGSRLTVL.

This chain's CDR3 is CASLERDTDTQYF. The CDR3 DNA sequence: TGTGCCAGCCTCGAGCGGGACACAGATACGCAGTATTTT. The J gene is TRBJ2-3, the V gene TRBV6-6; 7 bases map to TRBD2. Germline assignment: CDR1 MNHNY and CDR2 SVGAGI (reference sequence). The CDR3 extends over 13 amino acids. After removal of 8 bases from V and 2 bases from J, the junction contained 4 bases not matched to a gene.